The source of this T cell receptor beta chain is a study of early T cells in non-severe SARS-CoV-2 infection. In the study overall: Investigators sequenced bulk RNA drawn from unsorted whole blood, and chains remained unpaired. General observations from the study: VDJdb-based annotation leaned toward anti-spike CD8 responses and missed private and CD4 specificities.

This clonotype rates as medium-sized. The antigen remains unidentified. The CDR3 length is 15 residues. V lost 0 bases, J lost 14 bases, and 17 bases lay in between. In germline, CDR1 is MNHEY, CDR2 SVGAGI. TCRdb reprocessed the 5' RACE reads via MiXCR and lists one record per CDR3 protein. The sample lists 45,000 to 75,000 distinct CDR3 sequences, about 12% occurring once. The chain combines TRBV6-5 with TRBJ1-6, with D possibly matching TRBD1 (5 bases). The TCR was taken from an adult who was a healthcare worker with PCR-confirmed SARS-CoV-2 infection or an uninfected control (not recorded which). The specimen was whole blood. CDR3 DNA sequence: TGTGCCAGCAGTTACTCGAGAGGGGTGGAGAGCGCCCTCCACTTT. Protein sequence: CASSYSRGVESALHF.